This TCR beta chain was documented in a study of control samples from healthy donors and cancer patients. Only in-frame clones appear in the TCRdb table, and some are missing; sequencing was by immunoSEQ multiplex PCR. The sample has about 160,000 clones, around 95% seen once. V lost 4 bases and J lost 1; bases outside the gene matches: 7. Germline V gives CDR1 SGDLS, CDR2 YYNGEE. The CDR3 consists of 17 residues. Sequences were obtained from blood. This clonotype originated in a woman between 40 and 50 years old in good health. V is TRBV9 and J is TRBJ2-6; 8 nucleotides match TRBD1. The DNA of the CDR3 is TGTGCCAGCAGCACCCGGGACAGGAAATCTGGGGCCAACGTCCTGACTTTC. It codes for CASSTRDRKSGANVLTF.